This TCR beta chain stems from a study of regulatory T cells in long-lasting Graves disease. Study-level findings and limits: Persistent disease favored TRBV28, TRBJ1-2 and TRBJ2-5. Results may be inaccurate due to the small sample size. Relative to newly diagnosed Graves' patients, persistent ones had lower TCR diversity.

From germline, CDR1 is MNHNS and CDR2 SASEGT. V lost 6 bases, J lost 4 bases, and 16 bases lay in between. The CDR3 totals 16 residues. Time point of the sample: newly diagnosed GD, antithyroid drugs for less than 3 months. PBMC RNA served as the TCR library source. This clonotype was found a few times. The antigen remains unidentified. The authors built TCR beta libraries using iRepertoire HTBI primers and Arm-PCR of CDR3 regions. TCRdb called the multiplex PCR reads again in MiXCR, with one record for every CDR3 protein. There are about 350,000 distinct CDR3 sequences in the sample; 16% occur only once, and less than 35% lies in the top ten. These data also formed part of another study, on T cells in Graves' hyperthyroidism and ophthalmopathy.

This sequence originates from a man aged 40-49 years with Graves disease. This specimen was peripheral blood mononuclear cells (PBMCs), taken at new diagnosis, from a patient treated with antithyroid drugs. The chain uses TRBV6-1 and TRBJ1-6, with unresolved D. The CDR3 DNA reads as TGTGCCAGCAGGGATTCCTTAATGCAGTATAATTCACCCCTCCACTTT. It specifies CASRDSLMQYNSPLHF.